This entry lists 14 T cell receptor beta chains sequenced from one sample in a study of blood T cell repertoires in COVID-19 (TCRdb year 2020). Libraries were prepared through the immunoSEQ multiplex PCR assay. Imported from immuneACCESS, the table was reduced by TCRdb to in-frame sequences with V and J called. These copies leave out some clones; in studies compared against another copy, an unresolved V gene accounts for under half, and the cause of the remainder is not known. The sample records 70,000 to 100,000 clones, around 80% of which are singletons. The ten most abundant clones make up less than 20% of the sample. What was sequenced was peripheral blood. These receptors originate from a woman older than 75 with acute or convalescent COVID-19.

The J gene is TRBJ1-1, the V gene TRBV10-1, with 8 bases aligning to TRBD1. Germline assignment: CDR1 WNHNN and CDR2 SYGVQD (reference sequence). The CDR3 has 14 amino acids. The trim removed 0 bases at V and 7 bases at J, leaving 4 bases unmatched. This chain's CDR3 is CASSESGTGVEAFF. CDR3 sequence (DNA): TGCGCCAGCAGTGAGTCCGGGACAGGAGTTGAAGCTTTCTTT.

Only one count was recorded for this clone. The rearrangement joins TRBV16 to TRBJ2-7; TRBD2 might be the D (6 bases). V dropped 1 base and J dropped 3 bases, with 10 bases sitting between them. The CDR3 is 14 amino acids. From germline, CDR1 is KGHSY and CDR2 FQNENV. This CDR3 reads CASSQFLGSYEQYF. For the CDR3, the DNA is TGTGCCAGCAGCCAATTCCTCGGGAGCTACGAGCAGTACTTC.

This clone has more than one count but fewer than ten. The CDR3, as DNA: TGTGCCAGCAGCCCCGAGAGGAGCGGCTACACCTTC. Protein product: CASSPERSGYTF. The V call is TRBV7-9, the J call TRBJ1-2; D is ambiguous. The germline gives CDR1 SEHNR, CDR2 FQNEAQ (reference sequence). The CDR3 runs to 12 residues. The V and J ends lost 5 bases and 8 bases respectively, with 12 bases between them.

The V gene is TRBV2, the J gene TRBJ1-5; D gene unclear. Deletions cut 6 bases from V and 3 bases from J, with 15 bases between. The length of the CDR3 is 15 residues. Germline V gives CDR1 SNHLY, CDR2 FYNNEI. CDR3 sequence reads: CASSPVLPSNQPQHF. The CDR3 region has the DNA TGTGCCAGCAGCCCGGTCCTCCCCTCCAATCAGCCCCAGCATTTT. The full variable domain, in which reference TRBV2 and TRBJ1-5 provide the parts outside the CDR3, is EPEVTQTPSHQVTQMGQEVILRCVPISNHLYFYWYRQILGQKVEFLVSFYNNEISEKSEIFDDQFSVERPDGSNFTLKIRSTKLEDSAMYFCASSPVLPSNQPQHFGDGTRLSIL.

This clone was seen only once. The V call is TRBV7-9, the J call TRBJ2-4; 7 bases agree with TRBD2. Germline V gene sequence: CDR1 SEHNR, CDR2 FQNEAQ (reference sequence). J gave up 8 bases and V 5 bases, and 9 bases lay outside the gene matches. The CDR3 is 14 amino acids. The CDR3 is CASSPPPGGHIQYF. In DNA, the CDR3 is TGTGCCAGCAGCCCGCCGCCGGGGGGACACATTCAGTACTTC.

The chain links TRBV19 to TRBJ2-7, with TRBD1 identical over 7 bases. The CDR3 covers 13 residues. The J segment lost 2 bases and the V segment lost 3 bases, leaving 1 base of the junction unmatched. Germline CDR1 LNHDA, CDR2 SQIVND (reference sequence). This CDR3 is CASSIQGAYEQYF. CDR3 nucleotides: TGTGCCAGTAGTATCCAGGGGGCCTACGAGCAGTACTTC.

The rearrangement links TRBV19 to TRBJ2-7; D is uncertain. The CDR3 spans 16 residues. Germline loops: CDR1 LNHDA, CDR2 SQIVND (reference sequence). The V end lost 6 bases, the J end lost 0 bases, and 18 bases lay between the germline ends. DNA for the CDR3: TGTGCCAGTAGGCCAAACGGGTTTTCCAGCTCCTACGAGCAGTACTTC. This translates into CASRPNGFSSSYEQYF.

The rearrangement joins TRBV19 to TRBJ2-7; TRBD1 matches 7 bases. The CDR3 is made up of 15 amino acids. Germline CDR1 is LNHDA and CDR2 is SQIVND (reference sequence). V shed 5 bases and J 0 bases; nucleotides not matched to a gene: 7. The CDR3 sequence: CASSLQGVSSYEQYF. CDR3 coding DNA: TGTGCCAGTAGTTTGCAGGGGGTCAGCTCCTACGAGCAGTACTTC.

The chain employs TRBV12-2 and TRBJ2-7; TRBD2, as called in the table, went unchecked against the DNA. TRBV12-2 is flagged as a pseudogene. The CDR3 is 19 amino acids. Here the CDR3 DNA reads TGTGCAAGTCGCTTAGCAGGTAGCGGGGGCCTACTAATCTCCTACGAGCAGTACTTC. Its translation: CASRLAGSGGLLISYEQYF.

The V gene is TRBV5-4, the J gene TRBJ2-5; the match to TRBD2 covers 10 bases. Germline CDR1 SGHNT, CDR2 YYREEE (reference sequence). CDR3 length: 16 residues. J lost 0 bases, V lost 1 base, and 3 bases had no gene match. The CDR3 nucleotides are TGTGCCAGCAGCTTGTTAGCGGGGGGCTACCAAGAGACCCAGTACTTC. Translating it yields CASSLLAGGYQETQYF.

This chain joins TRBV6-5 and TRBJ1-2; D remains unclear. Germline CDR1 is MNHEY and CDR2 is SVGAGI. There are 13 residues in the CDR3. V was pared by 6 bases and J by 3 bases, with 11 bases between. The CDR3 protein is CASRDPGDYGYTF. The CDR3 DNA sequence: TGTGCCAGCAGAGACCCAGGTGACTATGGCTACACCTTC.

V usage is TRBV7-3 and J usage is TRBJ1-3, with no clear D. The CDR3 totals 13 residues. Trimming removed 4 bases from V and 0 bases from J, with 4 bases in between. Germline lookup yields CDR1 SGHTA and CDR2 FQGTGA. The chain's CDR3 is CASSSSSGNTIYF. The DNA for the CDR3 is TGTGCCAGCAGCTCGTCCTCTGGAAACACCATATATTTT.

Only a few counts were recorded for this clone. The chain is built from TRBV7-8 and TRBJ1-6; D gene ambiguous. V shed 3 bases and J shed 7 bases, with 10 bases lying between them. The germline V gene has CDR1 SGHVS and CDR2 FQNEAQ. The CDR3 contains 14 residues. CDR3 nucleotide sequence: TGTGCCAGCAGCTTTTCGGGATCCAATTCACCCCTCCACTTT. This encodes CASSFSGSNSPLHF.

The J gene is TRBJ2-2, the V gene TRBV3-1 (or the pseudogene TRBV3-2); 8 bases are shared with TRBD1. Trimming cost V 1 base and J 0 bases; bases outside gene matches: 1. Looked up from germline, CDR1 is LGHDT and CDR2 is YNNKEL (reference sequence). The CDR3 runs 16 residues. This CDR3 reads CASSQGTGTNTGELFF. DNA of the CDR3: TGTGCCAGCAGCCAAGGGACAGGGACGAACACCGGGGAGCTGTTTTTT.